Included here is one T cell receptor (beta chain) sequence, with context. The sample comes from a study of CD8 T cells in Susac syndrome. RNA, at about 0.5 to 1 ug, was reverse transcribed with random hexamers. TCR beta CDR3 was amplified by immunoSEQ covering 54 Vbeta and 13 Jbeta. TCRdb re-called the immunoSEQ multiplex PCR reads with MiXCR, one entry per CDR3 protein. The sample gives a few hundred thousand distinct CDR3 sequences, 80% to 95% of which show up once; approximately 0.072% is in the top ten. Trimming removed 0 bases at V and 6 bases at J, with 11 bases between. This CDR3 has 15 residues. Germline CDR1 LGHDT, CDR2 YNNKEL (reference sequence). TEMRA cells underwent FACS enrichment and CD8+ and CD4+ T cells underwent negative isolation.

Sequencing was done on a sample of CD4+ T cells from PBMCs. The source of this sequence is a human donor with multiple sclerosis. The chain is built from TRBV3-1 and TRBJ2-2; D might be TRBD2 (5 bases). The CDR3 DNA reads TGTGCCAGCAGCCAAGATCGAGGGCGTTCCGGGGAGCTGTTTTTT. Translating gives CASSQDRGRSGELFF.